The T cell receptor (beta chain) described here comes from a study of blood T cell repertoires in COVID-19. Study background: Acute-phase and convalescent COVID-19 samples originated in the United States, Italy and Spain.

CDR1 is SGHNT and CDR2 is YYREEE in the germline V gene (reference sequence). The ends were cut back, 1 base at V and 8 bases at J, with 18 bases in the middle. This CDR3 is 15 amino acids long. Clones were read by immunoSEQ multiplex PCR, and TCRdb kept only the in-frame ones, dropping some. The profile shows 200,000 or so clones, 88% of them singletons. The count of this clone is one. The chain has TRBV5-4 and TRBJ1-2; a weak D match, TRBD1 (6 bases). The clonotype originates from a woman aged 55-70 years with acute or convalescent COVID-19. The sequenced material came from peripheral blood. CDR3 in DNA: TGTGCCAGCAGCTTGTTTGATCAGGGGTTGCAAGGCTACACCTTC. Its translation: CASSLFDQGLQGYTF.